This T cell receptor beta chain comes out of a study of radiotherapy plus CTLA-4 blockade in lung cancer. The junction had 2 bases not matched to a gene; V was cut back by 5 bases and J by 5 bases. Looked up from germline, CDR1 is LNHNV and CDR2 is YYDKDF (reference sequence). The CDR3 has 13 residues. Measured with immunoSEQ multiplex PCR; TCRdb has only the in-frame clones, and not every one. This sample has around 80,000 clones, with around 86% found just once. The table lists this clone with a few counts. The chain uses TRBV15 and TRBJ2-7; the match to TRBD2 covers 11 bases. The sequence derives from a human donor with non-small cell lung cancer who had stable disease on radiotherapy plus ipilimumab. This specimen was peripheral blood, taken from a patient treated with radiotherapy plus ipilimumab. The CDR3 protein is CATSETSGDEQYF. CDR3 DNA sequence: TGTGCCACCAGCGAGACTAGCGGGGACGAGCAGTACTTC.